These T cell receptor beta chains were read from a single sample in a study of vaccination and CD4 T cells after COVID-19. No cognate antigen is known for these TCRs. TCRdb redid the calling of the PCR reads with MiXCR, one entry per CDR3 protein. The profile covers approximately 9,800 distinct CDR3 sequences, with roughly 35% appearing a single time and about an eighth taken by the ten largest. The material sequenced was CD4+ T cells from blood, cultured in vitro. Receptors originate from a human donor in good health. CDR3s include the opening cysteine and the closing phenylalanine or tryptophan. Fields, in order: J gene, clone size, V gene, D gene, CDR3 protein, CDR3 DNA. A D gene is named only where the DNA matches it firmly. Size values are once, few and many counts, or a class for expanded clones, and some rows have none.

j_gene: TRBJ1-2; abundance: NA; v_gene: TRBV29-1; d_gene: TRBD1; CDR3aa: CSVVAQGAGYTF; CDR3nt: TGCAGCGTTGTGGCACAGGGGGCCGGCTACACCTTC
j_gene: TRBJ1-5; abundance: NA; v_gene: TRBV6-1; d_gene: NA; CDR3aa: CASSENFVQPQHF; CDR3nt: TGTGCCAGCAGTGAAAACTTCGTTCAGCCCCAGCATTTT
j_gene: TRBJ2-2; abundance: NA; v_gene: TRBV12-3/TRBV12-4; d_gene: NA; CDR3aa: CASSLKASWAGELFF; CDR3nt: TGTGCCAGCAGTTTAAAGGCTAGCTGGGCCGGGGAGCTGTTTTTT
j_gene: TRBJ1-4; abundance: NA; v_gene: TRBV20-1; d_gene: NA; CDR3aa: CSARDRVREKLFF; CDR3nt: TGCAGTGCTAGAGACAGGGTTCGTGAAAAACTGTTTTTT
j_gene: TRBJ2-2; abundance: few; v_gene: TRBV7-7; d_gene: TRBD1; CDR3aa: CASSLATGGRLGTGELFF; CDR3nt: TGTGCCAGCAGCTTAGCCACAGGGGGTCGCCTGGGGACCGGGGAGCTGTTTTTT
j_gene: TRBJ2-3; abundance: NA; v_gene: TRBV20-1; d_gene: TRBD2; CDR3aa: CSASSASGRGGTDTQYF; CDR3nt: TGCAGTGCTAGCAGCGCTAGCGGGAGGGGGGGCACAGATACGCAGTATTTT
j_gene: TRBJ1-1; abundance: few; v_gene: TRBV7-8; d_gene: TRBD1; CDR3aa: CASSLVKGAGTEAFF; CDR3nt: TGTGCCAGCAGCTTAGTAAAGGGGGCAGGCACTGAAGCTTTCTTT
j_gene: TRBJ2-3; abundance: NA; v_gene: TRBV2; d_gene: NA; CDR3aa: CASVLSLVRTDTQYF; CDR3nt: TGTGCCAGCGTCTTAAGTTTAGTGCGCACAGATACGCAGTATTTT
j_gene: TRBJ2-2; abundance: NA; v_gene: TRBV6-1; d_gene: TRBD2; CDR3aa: CASSPWGGNTGELFF; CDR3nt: TGTGCCAGCAGTCCTTGGGGGGGGAACACCGGGGAGCTGTTTTTT
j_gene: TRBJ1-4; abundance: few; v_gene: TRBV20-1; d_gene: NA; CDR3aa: CSATGLANEKLFF; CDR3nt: TGCAGTGCTACAGGGCTCGCTAATGAAAAACTGTTTTTT
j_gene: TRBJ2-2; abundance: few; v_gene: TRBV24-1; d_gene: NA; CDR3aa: CATSDPRGAHTGELFF; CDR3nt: TGTGCCACCAGTGATCCCCGGGGGGCGCACACCGGGGAGCTGTTTTTT
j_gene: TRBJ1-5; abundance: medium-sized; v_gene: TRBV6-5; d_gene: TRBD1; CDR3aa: CASSSDRDNQPQHF; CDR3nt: TGTGCCAGCAGTTCGGACAGGGACAATCAGCCCCAGCATTTT
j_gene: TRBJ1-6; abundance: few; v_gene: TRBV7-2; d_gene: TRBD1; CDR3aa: CASSLHPRQGRNSPLHF; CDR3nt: TGTGCCAGCAGCTTACATCCCCGACAGGGACGAAATTCACCCCTCCACTTT
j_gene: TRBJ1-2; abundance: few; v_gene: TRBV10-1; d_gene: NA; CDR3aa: CASSELKGQILFYGYTF; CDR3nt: TGCGCCAGCAGTGAGTTAAAGGGACAAATACTATTCTATGGCTACACCTTC
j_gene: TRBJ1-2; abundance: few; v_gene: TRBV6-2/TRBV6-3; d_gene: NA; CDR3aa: CASNGIGPYGYTF; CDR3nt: TGTGCCAGCAACGGGATTGGTCCTTATGGCTACACCTTC
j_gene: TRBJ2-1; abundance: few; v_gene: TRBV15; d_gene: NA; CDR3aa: CATSRDLSQGYNEQFF; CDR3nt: TGTGCCACCAGCAGAGATTTGTCCCAGGGTTACAATGAGCAGTTCTTC
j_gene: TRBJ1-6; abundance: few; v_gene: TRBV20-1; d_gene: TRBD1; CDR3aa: CSARDLFQGAYNSPLHF; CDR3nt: TGCAGTGCTAGAGATTTATTCCAGGGGGCCTATAATTCACCCCTCCACTTT
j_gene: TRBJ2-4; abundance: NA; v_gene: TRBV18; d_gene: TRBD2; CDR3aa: CASSPRLAGDLAKNIQYF; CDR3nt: TGTGCCAGCTCACCCCGGCTAGCGGGAGACTTAGCCAAAAACATTCAGTACTTC
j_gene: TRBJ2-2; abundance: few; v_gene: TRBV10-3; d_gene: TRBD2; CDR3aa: CAISGRGTSGTSTGELFF; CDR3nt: TGTGCCATCAGTGGAAGGGGGACTAGCGGGACTTCCACCGGGGAGCTGTTTTTT
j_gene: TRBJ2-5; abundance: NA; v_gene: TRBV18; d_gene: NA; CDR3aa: CASSPERLVETKYF; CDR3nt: TGTGCCAGCTCACCAGAAAGACTGGTCGAGACCAAGTACTTC
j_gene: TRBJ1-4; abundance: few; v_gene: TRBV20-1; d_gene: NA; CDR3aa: CSARQGEKLFF; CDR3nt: TGCAGTGCTAGACAGGGTGAAAAACTGTTTTTT
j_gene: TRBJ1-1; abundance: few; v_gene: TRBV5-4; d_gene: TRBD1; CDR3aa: CASSLGGTAAFF; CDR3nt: TGTGCCAGCAGCTTGGGGGGGACAGCGGCTTTCTTT
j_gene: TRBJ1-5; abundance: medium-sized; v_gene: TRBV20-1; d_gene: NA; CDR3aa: CSAVTSANQPQHF; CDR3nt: TGCAGTGCAGTTACATCAGCCAATCAGCCCCAGCATTTT
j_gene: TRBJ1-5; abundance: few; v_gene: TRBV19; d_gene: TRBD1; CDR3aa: CASIRTGGLRHGNQPQHF; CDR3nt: TGTGCCAGTATCCGAACAGGGGGCCTTCGACATGGCAATCAGCCCCAGCATTTT
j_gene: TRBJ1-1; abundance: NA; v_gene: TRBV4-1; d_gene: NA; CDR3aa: CASSQSRARALNTEAFF; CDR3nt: TGCGCCAGCAGCCAGTCCAGGGCCCGCGCGCTGAACACTGAAGCTTTCTTT
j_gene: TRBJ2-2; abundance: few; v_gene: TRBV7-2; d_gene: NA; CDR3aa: CASSLALSGHTGELFF; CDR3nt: TGTGCCAGCAGCTTAGCCCTTAGCGGACACACCGGGGAGCTGTTTTTT
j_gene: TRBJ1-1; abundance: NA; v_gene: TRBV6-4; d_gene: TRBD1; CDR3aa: CASKRDSQNTEAFF; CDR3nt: TGTGCCAGCAAACGGGACAGCCAGAACACTGAAGCTTTCTTT
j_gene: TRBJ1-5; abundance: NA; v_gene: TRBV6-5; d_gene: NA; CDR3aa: CASSSRGANQPQHF; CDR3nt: TGTGCCAGCAGTTCCAGGGGAGCCAATCAGCCCCAGCATTTT
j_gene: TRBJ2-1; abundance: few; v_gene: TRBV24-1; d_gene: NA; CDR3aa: CATRGIDREQFF; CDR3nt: TGTGCCACCAGGGGAATAGATAGGGAGCAGTTCTTC
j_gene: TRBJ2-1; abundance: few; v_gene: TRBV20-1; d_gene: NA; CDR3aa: CSATDRDWQFF; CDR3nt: TGCAGTGCTACAGACCGGGACTGGCAGTTCTTC
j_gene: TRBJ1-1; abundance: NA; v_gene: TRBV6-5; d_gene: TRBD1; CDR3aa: CASSSGGQGPAEAFF; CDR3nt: TGTGCCAGCAGTTCCGGGGGACAGGGGCCGGCTGAAGCTTTCTTT
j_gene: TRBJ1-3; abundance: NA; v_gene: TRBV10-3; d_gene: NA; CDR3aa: CAIRDSSGNTIYF; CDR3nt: TGTGCCATCAGGGACAGCTCTGGAAACACCATATATTTT
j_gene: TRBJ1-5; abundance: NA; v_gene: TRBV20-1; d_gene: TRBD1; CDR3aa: CSARNNRGNQPQHF; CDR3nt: TGCAGTGCTAGAAATAACAGGGGGAATCAGCCCCAGCATTTT
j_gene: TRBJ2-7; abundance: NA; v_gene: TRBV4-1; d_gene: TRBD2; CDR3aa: CASSQSLAGNSYEQYF; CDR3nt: TGCGCCAGCAGCCAATCTCTAGCGGGGAACTCCTACGAGCAGTACTTC
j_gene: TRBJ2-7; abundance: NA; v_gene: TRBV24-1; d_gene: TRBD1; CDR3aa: CATSERTGEGVEQYF; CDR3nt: TGTGCCACCAGTGAACGGACAGGGGAAGGCGTTGAGCAGTACTTC
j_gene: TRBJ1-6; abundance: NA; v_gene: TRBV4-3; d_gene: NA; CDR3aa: CASSQDFGTSSYNSPLHF; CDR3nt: TGCGCCAGCAGCCAAGATTTCGGAACTAGCTCCTATAATTCACCCCTCCACTTT
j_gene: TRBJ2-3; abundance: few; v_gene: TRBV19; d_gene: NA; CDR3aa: CASSDDSTDTQYF; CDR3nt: TGTGCCAGTAGTGACGACAGCACAGATACGCAGTATTTT
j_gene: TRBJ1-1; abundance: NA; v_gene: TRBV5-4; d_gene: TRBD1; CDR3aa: CASSPGQGLMNTEAFF; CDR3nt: TGTGCCAGCAGCCCCGGACAGGGGCTAATGAACACTGAAGCTTTCTTT
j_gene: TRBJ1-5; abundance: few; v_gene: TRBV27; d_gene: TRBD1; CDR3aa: CASSSPGGSNQPQHF; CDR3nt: TGTGCCAGCAGTTCCCCAGGGGGCAGCAATCAGCCCCAGCATTTT
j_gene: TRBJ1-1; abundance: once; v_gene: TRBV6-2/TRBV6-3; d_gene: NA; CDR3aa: CASTIPGGSYEAFF; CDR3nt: TGTGCCAGCACCATCCCCGGGGGGTCTTATGAAGCTTTCTTT
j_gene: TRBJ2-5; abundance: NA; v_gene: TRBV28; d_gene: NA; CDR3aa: CASRTPLTTVKETQYF; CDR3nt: TGTGCCAGCAGGACACCCCTGACTACAGTAAAAGAGACCCAGTACTTC
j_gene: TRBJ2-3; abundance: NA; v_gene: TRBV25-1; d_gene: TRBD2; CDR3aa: CASSEASGRELDTQYF; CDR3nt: TGTGCCAGCAGTGAGGCTAGCGGGAGGGAGTTGGATACGCAGTATTTT
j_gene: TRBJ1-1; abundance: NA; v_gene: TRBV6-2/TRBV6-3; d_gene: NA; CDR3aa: CASIGDLGVGEAFF; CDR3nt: TGTGCCAGCATTGGTGACCTTGGGGTTGGTGAAGCTTTCTTT
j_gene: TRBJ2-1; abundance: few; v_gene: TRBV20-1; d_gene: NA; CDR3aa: CSASSGGISYNEQFF; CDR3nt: TGCAGTGCTAGTAGCGGCGGAATCTCCTACAATGAGCAGTTCTTC
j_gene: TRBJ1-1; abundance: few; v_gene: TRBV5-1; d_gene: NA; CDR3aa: CASSTTGLNTEAFF; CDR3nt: TGCGCCAGCAGCACCACAGGTTTGAACACTGAAGCTTTCTTT
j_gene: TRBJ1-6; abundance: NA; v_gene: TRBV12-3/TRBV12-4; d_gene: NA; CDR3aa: CASSLGQISPLHF; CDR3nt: TGTGCCAGCAGTTTAGGGCAGATTTCACCCCTCCACTTT
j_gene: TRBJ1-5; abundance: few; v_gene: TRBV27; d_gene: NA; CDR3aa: CASSTRQNNQPQHF; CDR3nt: TGTGCCAGCAGTACCCGACAGAACAATCAGCCCCAGCATTTT